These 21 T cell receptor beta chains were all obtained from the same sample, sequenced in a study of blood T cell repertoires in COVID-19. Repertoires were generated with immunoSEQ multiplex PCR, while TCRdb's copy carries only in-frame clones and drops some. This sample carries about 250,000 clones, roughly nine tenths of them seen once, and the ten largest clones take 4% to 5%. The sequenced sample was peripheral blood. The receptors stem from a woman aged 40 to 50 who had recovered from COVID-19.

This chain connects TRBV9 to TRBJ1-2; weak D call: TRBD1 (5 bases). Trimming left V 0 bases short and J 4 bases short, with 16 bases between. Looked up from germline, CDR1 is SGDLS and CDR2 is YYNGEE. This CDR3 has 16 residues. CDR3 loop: CASSVGNPRGGYGYTF. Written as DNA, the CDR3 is TGTGCCAGCAGCGTAGGCAACCCCCGGGGGGGCTATGGCTACACCTTC.

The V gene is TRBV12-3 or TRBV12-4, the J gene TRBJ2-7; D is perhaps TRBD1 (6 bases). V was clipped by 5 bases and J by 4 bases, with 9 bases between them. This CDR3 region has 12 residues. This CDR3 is CASSRQEYEQYV. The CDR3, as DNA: TGTGCCAGCAGTCGACAGGAGTACGAGCAGTACGTC.

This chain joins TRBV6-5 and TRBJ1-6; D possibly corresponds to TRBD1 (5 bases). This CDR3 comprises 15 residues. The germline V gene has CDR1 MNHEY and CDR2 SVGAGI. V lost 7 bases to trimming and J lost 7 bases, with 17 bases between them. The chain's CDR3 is CASTQDTVYNSPLHF. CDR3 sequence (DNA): TGTGCCAGCACCCAGGACACAGTGTACAATTCACCCCTCCACTTT.

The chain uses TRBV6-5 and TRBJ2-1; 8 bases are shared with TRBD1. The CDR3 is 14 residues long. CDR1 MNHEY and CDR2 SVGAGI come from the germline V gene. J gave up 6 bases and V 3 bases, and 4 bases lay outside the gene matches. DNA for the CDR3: TGTGCCAGCAGTTATAGACAGGGGCTCAATGAGCAGTTCTTC. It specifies CASSYRQGLNEQFF.

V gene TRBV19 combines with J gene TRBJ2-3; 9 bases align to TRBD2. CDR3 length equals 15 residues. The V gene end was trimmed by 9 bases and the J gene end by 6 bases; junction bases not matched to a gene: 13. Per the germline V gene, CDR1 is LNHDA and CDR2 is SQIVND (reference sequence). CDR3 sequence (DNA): TGTGCCAGCGACCCTGGCGGGAGGGCCTTGGATACGCAGTATTTT. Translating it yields CASDPGGRALDTQYF.

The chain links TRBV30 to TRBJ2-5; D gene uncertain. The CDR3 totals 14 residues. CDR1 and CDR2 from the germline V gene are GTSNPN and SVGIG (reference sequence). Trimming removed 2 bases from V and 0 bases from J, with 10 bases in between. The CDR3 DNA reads TGTGCCTGGAGTAGTGACTTGTACCAAGAGACCCAGTACTTC. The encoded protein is CAWSSDLYQETQYF.

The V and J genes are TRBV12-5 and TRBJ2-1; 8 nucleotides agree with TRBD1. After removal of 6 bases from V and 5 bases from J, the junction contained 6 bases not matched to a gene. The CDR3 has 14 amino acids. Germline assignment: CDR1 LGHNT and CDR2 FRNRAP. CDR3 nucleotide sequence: TGTGCTAGTGGGGACAGGGTTAAACACAATGAGCAGTTCTTC. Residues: CASGDRVKHNEQFF.

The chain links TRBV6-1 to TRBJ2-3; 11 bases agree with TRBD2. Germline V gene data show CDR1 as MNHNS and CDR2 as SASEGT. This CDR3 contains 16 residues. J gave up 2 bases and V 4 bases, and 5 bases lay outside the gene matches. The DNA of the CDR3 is TGTGCCAGCAGTGTCGCTAGCGGGGGGCTCACAGATACGCAGTATTTT. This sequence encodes CASSVASGGLTDTQYF.

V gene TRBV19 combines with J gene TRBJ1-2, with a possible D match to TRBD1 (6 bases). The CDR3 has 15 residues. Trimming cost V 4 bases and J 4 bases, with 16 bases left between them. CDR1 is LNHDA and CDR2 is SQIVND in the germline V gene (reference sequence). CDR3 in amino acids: CASSTTGPQGYGYTF. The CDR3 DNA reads TGTGCCAGTAGTACGACAGGCCCTCAGGGCTATGGCTACACCTTC.

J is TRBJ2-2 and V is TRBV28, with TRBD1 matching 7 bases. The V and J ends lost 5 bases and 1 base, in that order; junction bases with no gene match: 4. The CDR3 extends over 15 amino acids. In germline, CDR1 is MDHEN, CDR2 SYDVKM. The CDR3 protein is CASSPGQMNTGELFF. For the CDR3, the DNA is TGTGCCAGCAGTCCGGGACAGATGAACACCGGGGAGCTGTTTTTT.

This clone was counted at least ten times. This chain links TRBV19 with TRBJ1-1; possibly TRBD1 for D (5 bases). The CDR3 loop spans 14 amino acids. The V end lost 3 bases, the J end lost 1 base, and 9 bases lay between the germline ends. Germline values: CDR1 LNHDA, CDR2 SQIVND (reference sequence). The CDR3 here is CASSIQGSNTEAFF. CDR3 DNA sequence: TGTGCCAGTAGTATTCAGGGCTCGAACACTGAAGCTTTCTTT.

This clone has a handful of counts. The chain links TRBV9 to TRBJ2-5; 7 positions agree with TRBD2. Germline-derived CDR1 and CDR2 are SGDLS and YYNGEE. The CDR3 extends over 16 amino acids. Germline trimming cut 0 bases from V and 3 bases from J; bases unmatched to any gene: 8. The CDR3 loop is CASSVAAGVVEETQYF. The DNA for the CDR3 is TGTGCCAGCAGCGTAGCGGCGGGAGTGGTGGAAGAGACCCAGTACTTC. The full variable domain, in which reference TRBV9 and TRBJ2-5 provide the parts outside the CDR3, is DSGVTQTPKHLITATGQRVTLRCSPRSGDLSVYWYQQSLDQGLQFLIQYYNGEERAKGNILERFSAQQFPDLHSELNLSSLELGDSALYFCASSVAAGVVEETQYFGPGTRLLVL.

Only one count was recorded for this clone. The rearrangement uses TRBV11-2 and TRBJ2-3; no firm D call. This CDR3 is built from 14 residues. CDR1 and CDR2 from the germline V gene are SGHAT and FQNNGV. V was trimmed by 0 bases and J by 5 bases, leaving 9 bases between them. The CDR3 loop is CASSLDPNVDTQYF. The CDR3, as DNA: TGTGCCAGCAGCTTAGATCCTAACGTAGATACGCAGTATTTT. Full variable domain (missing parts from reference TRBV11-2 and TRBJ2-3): EAGVAQSPRYKIIEKRQSVAFWCNPISGHATLYWYQQILGQGPKLLIQFQNNGVVDDSQLPKDRFSAERLKGVDSTLKIQPAKLEDSAVYLCASSLDPNVDTQYFGPGTRLTVL.

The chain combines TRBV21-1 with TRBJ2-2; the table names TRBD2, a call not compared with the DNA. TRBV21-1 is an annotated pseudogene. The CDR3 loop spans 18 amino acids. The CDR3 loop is CASGRSYRGLYGTGELFF. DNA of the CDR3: TGTGCCAGCGGTCGAAGTTACCGGGGGTTATACGGCACCGGGGAGCTGTTTTTT.

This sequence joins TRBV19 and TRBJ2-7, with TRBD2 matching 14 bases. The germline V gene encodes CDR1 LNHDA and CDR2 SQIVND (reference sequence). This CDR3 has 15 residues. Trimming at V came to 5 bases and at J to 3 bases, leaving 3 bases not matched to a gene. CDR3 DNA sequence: TGTGCCAGTAGTGCGGGACTAGCGGGGGTCTACGAGCAGTACGTC. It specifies CASSAGLAGVYEQYV.

This chain's CDR3 is CASSSIQAGEVFF. CDR3 sequence (DNA): TGTGCCAGCAGTTCGATCCAAGCGGGAGAGGTTTTCTTC. The chain recombines TRBV27 with TRBJ2-1; 8 positions match TRBD2. This CDR3 spans 13 amino acids. The germline CDR1 and CDR2 sequences are MNHEY and SMNVEV (reference sequence). The V gene end was trimmed by 4 bases and the J gene end by 16 bases; junction bases not matched to a gene: 12.

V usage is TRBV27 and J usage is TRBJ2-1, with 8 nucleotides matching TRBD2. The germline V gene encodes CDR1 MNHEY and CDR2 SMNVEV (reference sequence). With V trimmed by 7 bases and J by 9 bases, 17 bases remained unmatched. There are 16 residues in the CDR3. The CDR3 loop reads CASKPRPGLGIGEQFF. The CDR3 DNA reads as TGTGCCAGCAAACCCAGACCGGGACTAGGGATAGGTGAGCAGTTCTTC.

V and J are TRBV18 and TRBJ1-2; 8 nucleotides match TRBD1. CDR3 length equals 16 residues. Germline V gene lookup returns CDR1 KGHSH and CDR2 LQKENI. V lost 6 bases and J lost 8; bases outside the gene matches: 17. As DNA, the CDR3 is TGTGCCAGCTCCGACAGAGCGGGGCAGGGGGCGAAGGGCTACACCTTC. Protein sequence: CASSDRAGQGAKGYTF.

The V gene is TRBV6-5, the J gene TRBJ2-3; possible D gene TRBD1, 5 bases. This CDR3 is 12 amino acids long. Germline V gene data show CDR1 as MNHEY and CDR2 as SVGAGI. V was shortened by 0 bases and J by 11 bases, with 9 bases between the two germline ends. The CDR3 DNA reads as TGTGCCAGCAGTTACTCCCAGGGTAGGCAGTATTTT. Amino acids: CASSYSQGRQYF.

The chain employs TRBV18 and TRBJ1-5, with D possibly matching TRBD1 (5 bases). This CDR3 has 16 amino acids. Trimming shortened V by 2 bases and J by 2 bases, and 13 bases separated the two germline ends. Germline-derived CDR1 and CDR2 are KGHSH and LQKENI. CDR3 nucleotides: TGTGCCAGCTCACCAGCTGGGGGAGGGGGCAATCAGCCCCAGCATTTT. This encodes CASSPAGGGGNQPQHF.

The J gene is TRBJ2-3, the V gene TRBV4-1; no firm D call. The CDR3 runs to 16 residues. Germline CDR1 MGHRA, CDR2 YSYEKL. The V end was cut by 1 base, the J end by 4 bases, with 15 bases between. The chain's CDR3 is CASSQGGRLSADTQYF. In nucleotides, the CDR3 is TGCGCCAGCAGCCAAGGTGGCCGATTGTCCGCAGATACGCAGTATTTT.